The 8 T cell receptor beta chains below all came from one sample that was sequenced in a study of T cell responses to AZD1222 COVID-19 vaccine. The data were produced by immunoSEQ multiplex PCR, yet TCRdb's version contains in-frame clones alone and is incomplete. The sample consists of roughly 100,000 clones, 89% of them appearing once. Material: peripheral blood, obtained 28 days after the second AZD1222 dose. All receptors derive from an adult who received the AZD1222 COVID-19 vaccine.

The V gene is TRBV28, the J gene TRBJ2-7; 9 nucleotides align to TRBD1. The CDR3 extends over 14 amino acids. Germline trimming cut 7 bases from V and 1 base from J; bases unmatched to any gene: 5. Per germline, CDR1 MDHEN and CDR2 SYDVKM. The CDR3 loop is CASTPGTGSYEQYF. The CDR3 coding sequence is TGTGCCAGCACCCCCGGGACAGGGTCCTACGAGCAGTACTTC. Complete variable domain (other parts from reference TRBV28 and TRBJ2-7): DVKVTQSSRYLVKRTGEKVFLECVQDMDHENMFWYRQDPGLGLRLIYFSYDVKMKEKGDIPEGYSVSREKKERFSLILESASTNQTSMYLCASTPGTGSYEQYFGPGTRLTVT.

The chain combines TRBV28 with TRBJ1-6, with D tentatively TRBD1 (6 bases). Germline V lookup: CDR1 MDHEN, CDR2 SYDVKM. Trimming left V 5 bases short and J 10 bases short, with 21 bases between. The CDR3 contains 16 residues. CDR3 region: CASSPGSGQFKSPLHF. CDR3 bases: TGTGCCAGCAGTCCAGGTTCCGGACAGTTTAAATCACCCCTCCACTTT.

The chain is built from TRBV5-1 and TRBJ2-2; no firm D call. Germline CDR1 SGHRS, CDR2 YFSETQ. Trimming took off 0 bases at V and 3 bases at J, with 6 bases between the two ends. CDR3 length: 14 residues. The CDR3: CASSLVGHTGELFF. The CDR3 nucleotides are TGCGCCAGCAGCTTGGTCGGACACACCGGGGAGCTGTTTTTT.

The chain is built from TRBV29-1 and TRBJ2-1; D remains unclear. V was cut by 4 bases and J by 5 bases, with 15 bases left in between. Germline CDR1 SQVTM, CDR2 ANQGSEA. This CDR3 is built from 14 residues. The CDR3 DNA follows: TGCAGCGTTGTCCAGCGACTTAATAACAATGAGCAGTTCTTC. Encoded protein: CSVVQRLNNNEQFF.

This chain connects TRBV19 to TRBJ1-5; no firm D call. The ends were cut back, 1 base at V and 6 bases at J, with 10 bases in the middle. Germline CDR1 LNHDA, CDR2 SQIVND (reference sequence). This CDR3 comprises 14 residues. CDR3 region: CASSIVVPGQPQHF. In DNA form, the CDR3 reads TGTGCCAGTAGTATAGTGGTGCCGGGTCAGCCCCAGCATTTT.

The rearrangement uses TRBV28 and TRBJ2-7, with 10 positions matching TRBD1. The CDR3 has 16 residues. V gave up 6 bases and J gave up 2 bases; unmatched junction bases: 10. The germline V gene encodes CDR1 MDHEN and CDR2 SYDVKM. The CDR3, as DNA: TGTGCCAGCAGGGCAGGTGGGGGGACAGGGGCCTACGAGCAGTACTTC. Its translation is CASRAGGGTGAYEQYF.

This chain links TRBV7-2 with TRBJ2-3, with D possibly matching TRBD1 (6 bases). This CDR3 spans 16 amino acids. CDR1 is SGHTA and CDR2 is FQGNSA in the germline V gene. The germline V and J ends were trimmed by 7 bases and 1 base, with 18 bases remaining between them. The CDR3 DNA reads as TGTGCCAGCACCCCAGGGGTAGGAGGCGGCACAGATACGCAGTATTTT. Protein sequence: CASTPGVGGGTDTQYF. The entire variable domain, with the rest obtained from reference TRBV7-2 and TRBJ2-3, is as follows: GAGVSQSPSNKVTEKGKDVELRCDPISGHTALYWYRQSLGQGLEFLIYFQGNSAPDKSGLPSDRFSAERTGGSVSTLTIQRTQQEDSAVYLCASTPGVGGGTDTQYFGPGTRLTVL.

This chain links TRBV6-4 with TRBJ2-1, with D unclear. In germline, CDR1 is MRHNA, CDR2 SNTAGT. The CDR3 length is 19 residues. Deletions cut 5 bases from V and 2 bases from J, with 25 bases between. The CDR3 sequence is CASSQTGLTPTLAYNEQFF. CDR3 in DNA: TGTGCCAGCAGTCAGACTGGGTTAACTCCCACCTTAGCCTACAATGAGCAGTTCTTC.